The present entry profiles one T cell receptor beta chain with its context. CDR1 MNHEY and CDR2 SMNVEV come from the germline V gene (reference sequence). The CDR3 consists of 15 residues. The J segment lost 5 bases and the V segment lost 3 bases, leaving 6 bases of the junction unmatched. The data stem from a study of OX40 agonist ivuxolimab in advanced cancers. Assay: immunoSEQ multiplex PCR; the TCRdb copy retains only in-frame clones and omits some. The sample shows around 84,000 clones, around 85% of them seen only once. This TCR derives from an adult with an advanced solid tumor such as melanoma, head and neck, liver or kidney cancer. The V call is TRBV27, the J call TRBJ2-5; 10 positions agree with TRBD2. The sequenced sample was CD4+ or CD8+ T cells sorted from blood, obtained in a trial of the OX40 agonist ivuxolimab. The CDR3 is CASSFERGGFETQYF. For the CDR3, the DNA is TGTGCCAGCAGTTTTGAGCGGGGGGGCTTTGAGACCCAGTACTTC.